The 24 T cell receptor beta chains given below trace back to one sample, sequenced in a study of a mutant IDH1 vaccine in newly diagnosed glioma (dated by TCRdb to the early 2020s). The sample's time point label is to be understood as: week 11, during vaccination. Each vaccine dose was 300 ug of a 20-mer mutant IDH1 peptide in Montanide, given subcutaneously with topical imiquimod. To prepare the library, the immunoSEQ multiplex PCR assay was applied. TCRdb provides this immuneACCESS table in a form limited to in-frame rearrangements. Some clones are lacking; in checked studies, under half of them reflect an unresolved V gene, and why the rest are absent is not known. The sample data list about 110,000 clones, and roughly nine tenths of these were observed just once. The leading ten clones occupy roughly 0.62% of the sample. Their recognized antigens are unknown. The sequenced sample was PBMCs, obtained from a glioma patient whose treatment included an IDH1 peptide vaccine. The receptors stem from a woman between 45 and 65 years old with glioma.

In this sample, this clone turned up once. The chain combines TRBV2 with TRBJ2-3; D is unresolved. The germline CDR1 and CDR2 sequences are SNHLY and FYNNEI. The V gene lost 1 base and the J gene lost 3 bases, with 8 bases spanning the gap. This CDR3 is built from 14 residues. CDR3 coding DNA: TGTGCCAGCAGTGAAGAAAGAGGAACAGATACGCAGTATTTT. Encoded protein: CASSEERGTDTQYF.

A few counts support this clone. V gene TRBV2 combines with J gene TRBJ2-5; no definite D call. This CDR3 has 10 amino acids. Germline values: CDR1 SNHLY, CDR2 FYNNEI. V was clipped by 11 bases and J by 5 bases, with 9 bases between them. Here the CDR3 reads CASRAETQYF. The DNA of the CDR3 is TGTGCCTCTCGAGCGGAGACCCAGTACTTC.

This chain uses TRBV11-2 with TRBJ2-7; D may be TRBD1 (5 bases). CDR1 is SGHAT, CDR2 FQNNGV, per germline. This CDR3 is 14 amino acids long. Trimming took off 0 bases at V and 2 bases at J, with 8 bases between the two ends. CDR3 sequence reads: CASSLDPRAYEQYF. CDR3 bases: TGTGCCAGCAGCTTAGATCCCAGGGCCTACGAGCAGTACTTC.

Details on this clone: This sample includes further DNA sequences coding for the same CDR3. The gene calls are TRBV27 and TRBJ2-1, with D unresolved. The germline V and J ends were trimmed by 3 bases and 3 bases, with 6 bases remaining between them. The CDR3 loop spans 13 amino acids. Germline V gives CDR1 MNHEY, CDR2 SMNVEV (reference sequence). CDR3 sequence: CASSLNSYNEQFF. The CDR3 coding sequence is TGTGCCAGCAGTTTGAACAGCTACAATGAGCAGTTCTTC.

This clone appeared once. The DNA for the CDR3 is TGCGCCAGCAGCCGAGGACAGGGGCCCACCGGGGAGCTGTTTTTT. Protein: CASSRGQGPTGELFF. The chain combines TRBV4-1 with TRBJ2-2; 9 positions agree with TRBD1. The J segment lost 4 bases and the V segment lost 4 bases, leaving 4 bases of the junction unmatched. The CDR3 is made up of 15 amino acids. Germline values: CDR1 MGHRA, CDR2 YSYEKL.

This clone showed up just once. The CDR3 protein is CASNTLPRGPSSYEQYF. CDR3 nucleotide sequence: TGCGCCAGCAATACTCTCCCCCGGGGGCCGAGCTCCTACGAGCAGTACTTC. The chain uses TRBV5-1 and TRBJ2-7, with D perhaps assigned TRBD1 or TRBD2 (6 bases each). This CDR3 has 17 amino acids. The V end was cut by 6 bases, the J end by 0 bases, with 22 bases between. Germline CDR1 and CDR2: SGHRS and YFSETQ.

The rearrangement joins TRBV10-3 to TRBJ2-1, with 11 positions matching TRBD2. CDR3 size: 15 residues. Germline values: CDR1 ENHRY, CDR2 SYGVKD. The trim removed 5 bases at V and 2 bases at J, leaving 2 bases unmatched. The CDR3 here is CAISQTSGTYNEQFF. Written as DNA, the CDR3 is TGTGCCATCAGTCAGACTAGCGGGACCTACAATGAGCAGTTCTTC.

Remarks on this clone: A read error may produce the germline difference seen at one junction end. This chain joins TRBV7-7 and TRBJ2-1; 8 bases match TRBD2. The V gene's germline CDR1 is SSHAT and CDR2 FNYEAQ (reference sequence). The CDR3 length is 13 residues. The DNA of the CDR3 is TGTGCTAGCAGCTTAGCGGGAAAGTACGAGCAGTTCTTC. This gives the protein CASSLAGKYEQFF.

The chain employs TRBV9 and TRBJ1-1; the D is unclear. CDR1 is SGDLS, CDR2 YYNGEE, per germline. V was pared by 4 bases and J by 4 bases, with 14 bases between. The length of the CDR3 is 14 residues. The CDR3 coding sequence is TGTGCCAGCAGCCCCCGGCAGGAGTTCACTGAAGCTTTCTTT. It translates to CASSPRQEFTEAFF.

The J gene is TRBJ2-1, the V gene TRBV7-9; a weak D match, TRBD2 (6 bases). This CDR3 has 18 residues. Trimming removed 3 bases from V and 2 bases from J, with 20 bases in between. The germline V gene has CDR1 SEHNR and CDR2 FQNEAQ (reference sequence). CDR3 residues: CASSFPQFGTRTYNEQFF. The DNA of the CDR3 is TGTGCCAGCAGCTTCCCCCAATTCGGGACTCGCACCTACAATGAGCAGTTCTTC.

The rearrangement joins TRBV27 to TRBJ2-1, with 9 nucleotides matching TRBD1. CDR1 and CDR2 from the germline V gene are MNHEY and SMNVEV (reference sequence). V was clipped by 9 bases and J by 8 bases; unmatched bases: 8. The CDR3 has 13 amino acids. In DNA form, the CDR3 reads TGTGCCAGTGGGGACAGGGTATGGTATGAGCAGTTCTTC. This codes for CASGDRVWYEQFF.

The genes are TRBV10-3 and TRBJ2-5, with D perhaps TRBD2 (5 bases). From germline, CDR1 is ENHRY and CDR2 SYGVKD. The CDR3 covers 17 residues. V lost 0 bases and J 2 bases, leaving 16 bases between the germline ends. This CDR3 is CAISESRGLGKQETQYF. DNA of the CDR3: TGTGCCATCAGTGAGTCGAGAGGGCTGGGGAAACAAGAGACCCAGTACTTC.

The chain carries TRBV9 and TRBJ2-1, with no clear D. The CDR3 length is 14 residues. Germline CDR1 and CDR2: SGDLS and YYNGEE. V gave up 4 bases and J gave up 1 base, with 9 bases separating them. This CDR3 is CASSTHGSYNEQFF. CDR3 in DNA: TGTGCCAGCAGCACTCACGGGTCCTACAATGAGCAGTTCTTC.

Concerning this clone: Other DNA sequences from this sample encode an identical CDR3 as well. The chain links TRBV18 to TRBJ1-1; no reliable D call. V lost 6 bases to trimming and J lost 0 bases, with 11 bases between them. The CDR3 contains 14 residues. Germline assignment: CDR1 KGHSH and CDR2 LQKENI. CDR3 amino acids: CASSPRQLNTEAFF. DNA for the CDR3: TGTGCCAGCTCCCCGAGGCAACTGAACACTGAAGCTTTCTTT.

The chain joins TRBV9 to TRBJ2-1; no clear D. Per germline, CDR1 SGDLS and CDR2 YYNGEE. The length of the CDR3 is 14 residues. The V end lost 0 bases, the J end lost 8 bases, and 12 bases lay between the germline ends. CDR3 sequence: CASSVGGWADEQFF. In nucleotides, the CDR3 is TGTGCCAGCAGCGTAGGGGGATGGGCCGATGAGCAGTTCTTC.

The V gene is TRBV10-3, the J gene TRBJ1-2; possibly TRBD1 for D (6 bases). The CDR3 has 12 amino acids. Trimming took 5 bases from V and 8 from J, leaving 12 bases between them. The germline CDR1 and CDR2 sequences are ENHRY and SYGVKD. The CDR3 sequence: CAISSGQGGYTF. CDR3 in DNA: TGTGCCATCAGTTCAGGCCAGGGGGGCTACACCTTC.

This chain joins TRBV5-1 and TRBJ1-1, with 9 nucleotides matching TRBD1. V lost 1 base and J lost 1; bases outside the gene matches: 2. The CDR3 is 15 residues long. Germline V CDR1 and CDR2: SGHRS, YFSETQ. CDR3 amino acids: CASSLTGGGNTEAFF. The CDR3 DNA follows: TGCGCCAGCAGCTTGACAGGGGGCGGGAACACTGAAGCTTTCTTT.

The chain joins TRBV7-9 to TRBJ1-1, with unresolved D. The CDR3 contains 12 residues. Trimming stripped 5 bases from V and 1 base from J, with 5 bases between. Germline CDR1 SEHNR, CDR2 FQNEAQ (reference sequence). CDR3 amino acids: CASSRGNTEAFF. In DNA form, the CDR3 reads TGTGCCAGCAGCCGGGGGAACACTGAAGCTTTCTTT.

V is TRBV10-3 and J is TRBJ2-7; D is perhaps TRBD1 or TRBD2 (5 bases each). The CDR3 is 12 residues long. CDR1 is ENHRY and CDR2 is SYGVKD in the germline V gene. V dropped 4 bases and J dropped 2 bases, with 6 bases sitting between them. The CDR3 protein is CAISGGAYEQYF. Here the CDR3 DNA reads TGTGCCATCAGTGGAGGGGCCTACGAGCAGTACTTC.

As to this clone: Additional DNA sequences in this sample encode the identical CDR3. The chain couples TRBV5-1 to TRBJ2-1, with 10 bases aligning to TRBD2. The CDR3 is made up of 15 amino acids. J lost 1 base, V lost 3 bases, and 1 base had no gene match. The germline V gene encodes CDR1 SGHRS and CDR2 YFSETQ. The chain's CDR3 is CASSSSGSSYNEQFF. The DNA of the CDR3 is TGCGCCAGCAGCTCTAGCGGGAGTTCCTACAATGAGCAGTTCTTC.

The chain couples TRBV18 to TRBJ2-2, with D tentatively TRBD1 (6 bases). Trimming cost V 2 bases and J 3 bases, with 13 bases left between them. Germline V CDR1 and CDR2: KGHSH, LQKENI. The CDR3 extends over 16 amino acids. DNA of the CDR3: TGTGCCAGCTCACCAGAGAGACAGGATTACACCGGGGAGCTGTTTTTT. It yields the protein CASSPERQDYTGELFF.

This clone was observed a handful of times. The chain uses TRBV9 and TRBJ2-2, with D unclear. The length of the CDR3 is 14 residues. V lost 0 bases to trimming and J lost 3 bases, with 6 bases between them. Germline V CDR1 and CDR2: SGDLS, YYNGEE. As DNA, the CDR3 is TGTGCCAGCAGCGTAGACGGGTACACCGGGGAGCTGTTTTTT. Encoded protein: CASSVDGYTGELFF.

The V call is TRBV7-3, the J call TRBJ1-1; D is undetermined. Germline loops: CDR1 SGHTA, CDR2 FQGTGA. The CDR3 is 13 residues long. Trimming took off 2 bases at V and 3 bases at J, with 7 bases between the two ends. This chain's CDR3 is CASSLQADTEAFF. The CDR3 DNA follows: TGTGCCAGCAGCTTACAGGCGGACACTGAAGCTTTCTTT.

This clone was counted once. This chain uses TRBV10-3 with TRBJ2-5; D ambiguous. V lost 5 bases and J lost 1, with 5 bases in between. The CDR3 runs 12 residues. Looked up from germline, CDR1 is ENHRY and CDR2 is SYGVKD. Written as DNA, the CDR3 is TGTGCCATCAGTACAGCCCAAGAGACCCAGTACTTC. This sequence encodes CAISTAQETQYF.